The 2 T cell receptor beta chains reported below all come from one sample, sequenced in a study of blood T cell repertoires in COVID-19. Profiled with immunoSEQ multiplex PCR; TCRdb holds only in-frame clones, not every one. The table has roughly 250,000 clones, 75% to 90% seen once; the top ten hold roughly 3.7%. The sample was peripheral blood. All receptors come from a woman between 35 and 50 years old with acute or convalescent COVID-19.

The chain couples TRBV5-5 to TRBJ2-1, with D possibly matching TRBD1 (6 bases). The CDR3 extends over 15 amino acids. Germline V CDR1 and CDR2: SGHKS, YYEKEE (reference sequence). Trimming took off 1 base at V and 4 bases at J, with 12 bases between the two ends. The CDR3 bases are TGTGCCAGCAGCTTGACAGGGAGAGGGTACAATGAGCAGTTCTTC. It yields the protein CASSLTGRGYNEQFF. Combining the CDR3 with reference TRBV5-5 and TRBJ2-1 gives the whole variable domain DAGVTQSPTHLIKTRGQQVTLRCSPISGHKSVSWYQQVLGQGPQFIFQYYEKEERGRGNFPDRFSARQFPNYSSELNVNALLLGDSALYLCASSLTGRGYNEQFFGPGTRLTVL.

The chain links TRBV2 to TRBJ1-4; D uncertain. The length of the CDR3 is 15 residues. V lost 3 bases and J 6 bases, leaving 14 bases between the germline ends. Germline CDR1 and CDR2: SNHLY and FYNNEI. CDR3 DNA: TGTGCCAGCAGTGACCTCGTGGGCCGAGATGAAAAACTGTTTTTT. Amino acids: CASSDLVGRDEKLFF.